These 5 T cell receptor beta chains were all obtained from the same sample, sequenced in a study of beta chain features in type 1 diabetes. Of the isolated RNA, all was reverse transcribed, and so the sequenced material was expressed TCRB transcripts. Clones were sequenced by immunoSEQ multiplex PCR, and TCRdb holds only the in-frame ones, with some missing. This sample yields some 410,000 clones, of which approximately 10% are seen a single time; over 0.04% belongs to the top ten. Material for sequencing was naive CD4+ T cells from blood. The receptor set was obtained from a woman under 30 in good health.

This chain connects TRBV15 to TRBJ2-1, with D uncertain. Trimming took 0 bases from V and 3 from J, leaving 12 bases between them. This CDR3 is 16 amino acids long. CDR1 is LNHNV, CDR2 YYDKDF, per germline (reference sequence). The CDR3 is CATSRDIARLYNEQFF. CDR3 DNA sequence: TGTGCCACCAGCAGAGATATCGCTAGACTCTACAATGAGCAGTTCTTC. Using reference TRBV15 and TRBJ2-1 for the parts outside the CDR3, the full variable domain is DAMVIQNPRYQVTQFGKPVTLSCSQTLNHNVMYWYQQKSSQAPKLLFHYYDKDFNNEADTPDNFQSRRPNTSFCFLDIRSPGLGDTAMYLCATSRDIARLYNEQFFGPGTRLTVL.

The V gene is TRBV7-9, the J gene TRBJ1-1, with D possibly matching TRBD1 (6 bases). V shed 2 bases and J shed 8 bases, with 15 bases lying between them. Germline assignment: CDR1 SEHNR and CDR2 FQNEAQ (reference sequence). The CDR3 contains 14 residues. The CDR3 region is CASSLFGTGIEAFF. CDR3 DNA sequence: TGTGCCAGCAGCTTATTCGGCACAGGGATCGAAGCTTTCTTT. Combining the CDR3 with reference TRBV7-9 and TRBJ1-1 gives the whole variable domain DTGVSQNPRHKITKRGQNVTFRCDPISEHNRLYWYRQTLGQGPEFLTYFQNEAQLEKSRLLSDRFSAERPKGSFSTLEIQRTEQGDSAMYLCASSLFGTGIEAFFGQGTRLTVV.

The V and J genes are TRBV30 and TRBJ2-7; 7 bases align to TRBD1. The germline V gene encodes CDR1 GTSNPN and CDR2 SVGIG (reference sequence). The junction had 5 bases not matched to a gene; V was cut back by 2 bases and J by 1 base. This CDR3 is 14 amino acids long. The CDR3 sequence is CAWSRQGISYEQYF. In DNA form, the CDR3 reads TGTGCCTGGAGTAGACAGGGTATTTCCTACGAGCAGTACTTC.

The chain carries TRBV9 and TRBJ2-3; 14 bases match TRBD2. The germline CDR1 and CDR2 sequences are SGDLS and YYNGEE. The trim removed 3 bases at V and 3 bases at J, leaving 3 bases unmatched. The CDR3 sequence is 16 residues long. The CDR3 DNA is TGTGCCAGCAGCGGCGGACTAGCGGGAGGTACAGATACGCAGTATTTT. Translation: CASSGGLAGGTDTQYF.

The chain joins TRBV18 to TRBJ2-5; 7 bases map to TRBD2. CDR1 and CDR2 from the germline V gene are KGHSH and LQKENI. The CDR3 length is 13 residues. V lost 6 bases, J lost 5 bases, and 6 bases stayed unmatched. DNA for the CDR3: TGTGCCAGCTCCGCGGGAGTCCGGGAGACCCAGTACTTC. This translates into CASSAGVRETQYF. Using reference TRBV18 and TRBJ2-5 for the parts outside the CDR3, the full variable domain is NAGVMQNPRHLVRRRGQEARLRCSPMKGHSHVYWYRQLPEEGLKFMVYLQKENIIDESGMPKERFSAEFPKEGPSILRIQQVVRGDSAAYFCASSAGVRETQYFGPGTRLLVL.